The 28 T cell receptor beta chains in this list originate from one sample, sequenced in a study of blood T cell repertoires in COVID-19. The table came from immunoSEQ multiplex PCR; TCRdb's copy has only in-frame clones and leaves some out. The table has over 200,000 clones, approximately 91% seen once. Sequenced sample: peripheral blood. The receptors were sampled from a young adult with COVID-19, enrolled during active disease.

DNA of the CDR3: TGTGCCAGCAGCCACAGGGTCTCCTACAATGAGCAGTTCTTC. This encodes CASSHRVSYNEQFF. The chain recombines TRBV7-8 with TRBJ2-1; tentatively, D is TRBD1 (6 bases). This CDR3 region has 14 residues. CDR1 is SGHVS and CDR2 is FQNEAQ in the germline V gene. The ends were cut back, 5 bases at V and 0 bases at J, with 8 bases in the middle.

The genes are TRBV3-1 (or the pseudogene TRBV3-2) and TRBJ1-6, with 9 positions matching TRBD1. The CDR3 has 20 amino acids. Germline values: CDR1 LGHDT, CDR2 YNNKEL (reference sequence). Unmatched junction bases numbered 20, after V lost 3 bases and J lost 8 bases. CDR3 residues: CASSQPPRDRAPFFDSPLHF. The CDR3, as DNA: TGTGCCAGCAGCCAGCCTCCCCGGGACAGGGCACCTTTTTTTGATTCACCCCTCCACTTT.

This chain joins TRBV28 and TRBJ1-5; D remains unclear. The germline V gene has CDR1 MDHEN and CDR2 SYDVKM. The CDR3 runs to 12 residues. Trimming removed 7 bases from V and 3 bases from J, with 7 bases in between. This CDR3 reads CASTTNNQPQHF. Written as DNA, the CDR3 is TGTGCCAGCACCACTAACAATCAGCCCCAGCATTTT. Full variable domain (missing parts from reference TRBV28 and TRBJ1-5): DVKVTQSSRYLVKRTGEKVFLECVQDMDHENMFWYRQDPGLGLRLIYFSYDVKMKEKGDIPEGYSVSREKKERFSLILESASTNQTSMYLCASTTNNQPQHFGDGTRLSIL.

Remarks on this clone: In the same sample, other DNA sequences code for this CDR3. CDR3 sequence: CATSETGYEQYF. The CDR3 nucleotides are TGTGCCACCAGTGAGACGGGGTACGAGCAGTACTTC. The chain recombines TRBV24-1 with TRBJ2-7; the D gene is possibly TRBD2 (5 bases). Trimming cost V 4 bases and J 4 bases, with 7 bases left between them. This CDR3 is 12 amino acids long. Germline V gene sequence: CDR1 KGHDR, CDR2 SFDVKD.

V is TRBV6-4 and J is TRBJ1-1, with 9 positions matching TRBD1. The ends lost 0 bases at V and 5 bases at J; junction bases unmatched: 4. The CDR3 is 15 residues long. Germline assignment: CDR1 MRHNA and CDR2 SNTAGT. The CDR3: CASSDSDRGGTEAFF. DNA for the CDR3: TGTGCCAGCAGTGACTCCGACAGGGGGGGAACTGAAGCTTTCTTT.

J is TRBJ2-3 and V is TRBV3-1 (or the pseudogene TRBV3-2), with a possible D match to TRBD2 (5 bases). Trimming stripped 1 base from V and 2 bases from J, with 10 bases between. In germline, CDR1 is LGHDT, CDR2 YNNKEL (reference sequence). CDR3 length equals 15 residues. The CDR3 DNA reads as TGTGCCAGCAGCCAAGCAGCGGTGAACACAGATACGCAGTATTTT. Translating it yields CASSQAAVNTDTQYF.

The V and J genes are TRBV6-5 and TRBJ1-5; TRBD1 matches 10 bases. CDR1 and CDR2 (germline): MNHEY, SVGAGI. Losses at the gene ends were 6 bases for V and 6 bases for J; bases not matched to a gene: 5. The CDR3 has 14 residues. The CDR3 loop is CASSPDRGLQPQHF. The CDR3 DNA follows: TGTGCCAGCAGCCCCGACAGGGGGCTTCAGCCCCAGCATTTT.

The gene calls are TRBV24-1 and TRBJ2-7; 8 bases are shared with TRBD1. Germline V CDR1 and CDR2: KGHDR, SFDVKD. V shed 6 bases, J shed 1 base, and the junction held 4 bases outside the gene matches. The CDR3 extends over 14 amino acids. This CDR3 reads CATSPGTGSYEQYF. The CDR3, as DNA: TGTGCCACCAGTCCCGGGACAGGTTCCTACGAGCAGTACTTC.

This chain connects TRBV3-1 (or the pseudogene TRBV3-2) to TRBJ1-4, with 8 bases aligning to TRBD1. The V gene end was trimmed by 4 bases and the J gene end by 4 bases; junction bases not matched to a gene: 5. CDR1 is LGHDT, CDR2 YNNKEL, per germline (reference sequence). The CDR3 runs 15 residues. CDR3 sequence reads: CASSPGQGGNEKLFF. The CDR3 DNA is TGTGCCAGCAGCCCCGGACAGGGAGGTAATGAAAAACTGTTTTTT.

Notes on this clone: Additional DNA sequences in this sample encode the identical CDR3. The chain recombines TRBV19 with TRBJ2-7; 10 nucleotides agree with TRBD1. The CDR3 is 14 amino acids. Germline V CDR1 and CDR2: LNHDA, SQIVND (reference sequence). V shed 5 bases and J 3 bases; nucleotides not matched to a gene: 4. This chain's CDR3 is CASSPGTGDYEQYF. The CDR3 DNA is TGTGCCAGTAGTCCCGGGACAGGGGACTACGAGCAGTACTTC.

The V call is TRBV7-3, the J call TRBJ2-2; 11 positions match TRBD2. The CDR3 has 19 residues. Germline V gene lookup returns CDR1 SGHTA and CDR2 FQGTGA. Trimming took 0 bases from V and 0 from J; bases not matched to a gene: 6. The CDR3 spells CASSLTGLAETANTGELFF. DNA for the CDR3: TGTGCCAGCAGCTTAACGGGACTAGCGGAGACCGCGAACACCGGGGAGCTGTTTTTT.

V is TRBV6-5 and J is TRBJ2-7; D ambiguous. CDR1 is MNHEY and CDR2 is SVGAGI in the germline V gene. This CDR3 comprises 14 residues. The V end was cut by 0 bases, the J end by 0 bases, with 6 bases between. The CDR3, as DNA: TGTGCCAGCAGTTACTCAACAGCCTCCTACGAGCAGTACTTC. Residues: CASSYSTASYEQYF.

This sequence joins TRBV20-1 and TRBJ2-7, with D hard to call. CDR3 size: 14 residues. Between the trimmed V and J ends, which lost 3 bases and 5 bases, there was a span of 17 bases. From germline, CDR1 is DFQATT and CDR2 SNEGSKA (reference sequence). The CDR3 DNA follows: TGCAGTGCTAGTGAGAGTGGGCCTCTGGACGAGCAGTACTTC. It translates to CSASESGPLDEQYF.

This clone was detected only once. DNA of the CDR3: TGCGCCAGCGGGGCCGGGTCCGAAGCTTTCTTT. Its translation: CASGAGSEAFF. The rearrangement uses TRBV5-1 and TRBJ1-1; a possible D gene is TRBD1 (5 bases). The CDR3 covers 11 residues. Germline CDR1 is SGHRS and CDR2 is YFSETQ. V was clipped by 7 bases and J by 8 bases, with 12 bases between them.

V and J are TRBV24-1 and TRBJ2-2; TRBD1 matches at 8 bases. The V segment lost 7 bases and the J segment 6 bases; nucleotides outside the gene matches: 15. The CDR3 totals 17 residues. Looked up from germline, CDR1 is KGHDR and CDR2 is SFDVKD. CDR3 coding DNA: TGTGCCACCAGCCTCGCAGGGACAGGTTTGAATTCCGGGGAGCTGTTTTTT. Its translation: CATSLAGTGLNSGELFF.

In this sample, this clone turned up a few times. The chain couples TRBV19 to TRBJ2-1; 10 bases are a match to TRBD2. The J segment lost 10 bases and the V segment lost 2 bases, leaving 8 bases of the junction unmatched. The CDR3 is 15 residues long. The germline gives CDR1 LNHDA, CDR2 SQIVND (reference sequence). The CDR3 region has the DNA TGTGCCAGTAGTATATCGCTAGCGGGAGTCGGCGAGCAGTTCTTC. Its translation: CASSISLAGVGEQFF.

V usage is TRBV28 and J usage is TRBJ2-7, with TRBD2 as a possible D gene (5 bases). Germline V gene lookup returns CDR1 MDHEN and CDR2 SYDVKM. This CDR3 is 12 amino acids long. The V end lost 6 bases, the J end lost 1 base, and 7 bases lay between the germline ends. CDR3: CASSGVSYEQYF. The CDR3 coding sequence is TGTGCCAGCAGCGGGGTATCCTACGAGCAGTACTTC.

The V and J genes are TRBV6-2 or TRBV6-3 and TRBJ1-1; TRBD1 matches at 7 bases. From germline, CDR1 is MNHEY and CDR2 SVGEGT. This CDR3 spans 18 amino acids. Germline trimming cut 1 base from V and 5 bases from J; bases unmatched to any gene: 16. The CDR3 loop reads CASSYCNGTGEAITEAFF. CDR3 in DNA: TGTGCCAGCAGTTACTGCAACGGAACAGGGGAGGCCATTACTGAAGCTTTCTTT.

This clone was picked up one time. The chain combines TRBV28 with TRBJ1-4; tentatively, D is TRBD1 (6 bases). This CDR3 region has 12 residues. Looked up from germline, CDR1 is MDHEN and CDR2 is SYDVKM. CDR3 nucleotides: TGTGCAGGGGGATCAACTAATGAAAAACTGTTTTTT. It is translated as CAGGSTNEKLFF.

The chain carries TRBV21-1 and TRBJ2-3; the DNA was not used to check the table's D call, TRBD2. TRBV21-1 is termed a pseudogene. This CDR3 is built from 16 residues. This chain's CDR3 is CARTSGRTGLTDTQYF. The CDR3 DNA reads as TGTGCCAGGACTAGCGGGAGGACGGGGTTGACAGATACGCAGTATTTT.

This clone showed up just once. The gene calls are TRBV19 and TRBJ2-7; D may be TRBD2 (6 bases). V was pared by 4 bases and J by 1 base, with 14 bases between. The CDR3 spans 15 residues. In germline, CDR1 is LNHDA, CDR2 SQIVND (reference sequence). The CDR3: CASSTAGSRSYEQYF. CDR3 DNA sequence: TGTGCCAGTAGTACCGCCGGGAGTCGATCCTACGAGCAGTACTTC.

The chain uses TRBV11-1 and TRBJ1-1; D not resolved. CDR3 size: 16 residues. V lost 1 base, J lost 0 bases, and 12 bases lay in between. CDR1 SGHAT and CDR2 FQDESV come from the germline V gene (reference sequence). The CDR3 region is CASSLVAYKMNTEAFF. The CDR3 DNA sequence: TGTGCCAGCAGCTTAGTGGCATACAAGATGAACACTGAAGCTTTCTTT.

J is TRBJ2-5 and V is TRBV10-3; 9 bases are shared with TRBD1. This CDR3 contains 12 residues. CDR1 ENHRY and CDR2 SYGVKD come from the germline V gene. Germline trimming cut 6 bases from V and 5 bases from J; bases unmatched to any gene: 1. The CDR3 DNA is TGTGCCATCAGAGGGACAGGGGAGACCCAGTACTTC. It specifies CAIRGTGETQYF.

This sequence joins TRBV2 and TRBJ2-1; the D gene is possibly TRBD2 (5 bases). Germline V CDR1 and CDR2: SNHLY, FYNNEI. V was trimmed by 2 bases and J by 8 bases, leaving 13 bases between them. The length of the CDR3 is 14 residues. The CDR3 region has the DNA TGTGCCAGCAGTGAAAGAAGACACGGGGATGAGCAGTTCTTC. It yields the protein CASSERRHGDEQFF.

The V and J genes are TRBV5-6 and TRBJ2-3; TRBD2 matches at 11 bases. J lost 3 bases, V lost 4 bases, and 10 bases had no gene match. CDR3 size: 17 residues. Germline CDR1 is SGHDT and CDR2 is YYEEEE. This chain's CDR3 is CASSPGLAGATTDTQYF. CDR3 bases: TGTGCCAGCAGCCCCGGACTAGCGGGCGCGACTACAGATACGCAGTATTTT.

The chain combines TRBV2 with TRBJ2-1; a possible D gene is TRBD1 (5 bases). Looked up from germline, CDR1 is SNHLY and CDR2 is FYNNEI. The CDR3 has 16 amino acids. Trimming took off 2 bases at V and 0 bases at J, with 11 bases between the two ends. The CDR3 DNA is TGTGCCAGCAGTGAAATTGGGGCAGGCTCCTACAATGAGCAGTTCTTC. Residues: CASSEIGAGSYNEQFF. Drawing the rest from reference TRBV2 and TRBJ2-1, the complete variable domain is EPEVTQTPSHQVTQMGQEVILRCVPISNHLYFYWYRQILGQKVEFLVSFYNNEISEKSEIFDDQFSVERPDGSNFTLKIRSTKLEDSAMYFCASSEIGAGSYNEQFFGPGTRLTVL.

The rearrangement links TRBV5-1 to TRBJ2-7; TRBD2 matches at 10 bases. CDR3 length: 15 residues. Germline V gene lookup returns CDR1 SGHRS and CDR2 YFSETQ. The ends lost 0 bases at V and 6 bases at J; junction bases unmatched: 6. CDR3 protein: CASSLVASGSGEQYF. The CDR3, as DNA: TGCGCCAGCAGCTTGGTTGCTAGCGGGAGCGGCGAGCAGTACTTC.

The chain is built from TRBV6-4 and TRBJ2-7, with 7 positions matching TRBD2. Looked up from germline, CDR1 is MRHNA and CDR2 is SNTAGT. This CDR3 contains 12 residues. Trimming took 11 bases from V and 5 from J; bases not matched to a gene: 9. The CDR3 sequence is CAHFGGDHEQYF. The CDR3 DNA reads TGTGCCCATTTTGGGGGGGATCACGAGCAGTACTTC.